The T cell receptor (beta chain) described here comes from a study of cytotoxic CD8 clonotypes in ibrutinib-treated CLL. Study-wide context: Outcomes included 24 partial and 2 complete responses; after median 68 months, roughly 15 stayed remitted and around 12 progressed. Study results and limitations: Among the clonotypes, public ones were uncommon and contracted or held stable on treatment. Clonality (at baseline) was higher than in age-matched healthy donors and tracked circulating CD8+ T-cell counts.

Repertoires were generated with immunoSEQ multiplex PCR, while TCRdb's copy carries only in-frame clones and drops some. The sample yields fewer than 75,000 clones, about three quarters seen once. This clone came up a few times. Its antigen remains unknown. Trimming took 3 bases from V and 4 from J; bases not matched to a gene: 3. The V gene's germline CDR1 is SGDLS and CDR2 YYNGEE. This CDR3 comprises 15 residues. The origin of this receptor is a human donor with chronic lymphocytic leukemia. J is TRBJ2-3 and V is TRBV9; 12 nucleotides align to TRBD2. Sequencing used PBMCs, obtained after 12 months of ibrutinib treatment. CDR3 amino acids: CASSASGRGADTQYF. The CDR3 DNA reads as TGTGCCAGCAGCGCTAGCGGGAGGGGCGCAGATACGCAGTATTTT.